The 19 T cell receptor beta chains listed next were all sequenced from one sample in a study of blood T cell repertoires in COVID-19. Produced via immunoSEQ multiplex PCR; TCRdb's table is partial and in-frame only. The profile shows more than 70,000 clones, roughly 83% of them singletons. The sample comprised peripheral blood. These receptors came from a human donor in a cohort sampled during active COVID-19.

The chain has TRBV4-2 and TRBJ2-4; D unclear. V lost 1 base, J lost 0 bases, and 4 bases lay in between. CDR1 is LGHNA and CDR2 is YNFKEQ in the germline V gene. The CDR3 is 14 residues long. CDR3: CASSQAGAKNIQYF. The CDR3 coding sequence is TGTGCCAGCAGCCAAGCGGGAGCCAAAAACATTCAGTACTTC.

V and J are TRBV4-1 and TRBJ2-7; 12 bases fit TRBD2. The CDR3 runs 19 residues. J lost 2 bases, V lost 0 bases, and 11 bases had no gene match. Germline V gene sequence: CDR1 MGHRA, CDR2 YSYEKL. The CDR3 bases are TGCGCCAGCAGCCAAGATCATAGAATCGGACTAGCGGGGACCTACGAGCAGTACTTC. Residues: CASSQDHRIGLAGTYEQYF.

The count of this clone is one. The V and J genes are TRBV4-3 and TRBJ2-3; a possible D gene is TRBD2 (5 bases). Germline V gene sequence: CDR1 LGHNA, CDR2 YSLEER. V lost 0 bases to trimming and J lost 0 bases, with 13 bases between them. The CDR3 is made up of 17 amino acids. The CDR3 sequence is CASSQDGWRTSTDTQYF. CDR3 bases: TGCGCCAGCAGCCAAGATGGGTGGCGGACTAGCACAGATACGCAGTATTTT.

This clone occurred a few times. J is TRBJ1-4 and V is TRBV28; no reliable D call. V lost 8 bases to trimming and J lost 5 bases, with 12 bases between them. CDR1 and CDR2 from the germline V gene are MDHEN and SYDVKM. The CDR3 contains 13 residues. CDR3 sequence: CASAGLINEKLFF. CDR3 nucleotide sequence: TGTGCCAGCGCCGGACTTATCAATGAAAAACTGTTTTTT.

The chain couples TRBV27 to TRBJ1-2; tentatively, D is TRBD1 (5 bases). Looked up from germline, CDR1 is MNHEY and CDR2 is SMNVEV (reference sequence). The CDR3 is 15 residues long. V was cut by 7 bases and J by 4 bases, with 19 bases left in between. The CDR3 loop is CASKPDSGGFYGYTF. As DNA, the CDR3 is TGTGCCAGCAAACCCGACAGCGGGGGTTTCTATGGCTACACCTTC.

This clone has only a few counts. The chain joins TRBV30 to TRBJ1-6; 8 bases fit TRBD1. Germline-derived CDR1 and CDR2 are GTSNPN and SVGIG (reference sequence). The CDR3 contains 13 residues. The ends lost 1 base at V and 10 bases at J; junction bases unmatched: 3. CDR3 DNA sequence: TGTGCCTGGAGTGGGACAGGGAACTCACCCCTCCACTTT. It encodes CAWSGTGNSPLHF.

CDR3 in DNA: TGTGCCAGCACCAGTGACCGGGACAGGGGTTACGAGCAGTACTTC. It translates to CASTSDRDRGYEQYF. The chain couples TRBV7-9 to TRBJ2-7, with 10 bases identical to TRBD1. The CDR3 spans 15 residues. V gave up 7 bases and J gave up 4 bases; unmatched junction bases: 10. Germline values: CDR1 SEHNR, CDR2 FQNEAQ (reference sequence).

The count of this clone is one. The J gene is TRBJ1-1, the V gene TRBV11-3; D not certain. In germline, CDR1 is SGHNT, CDR2 YENEEA. Trimming shortened V by 4 bases and J by 4 bases, and 10 bases separated the two germline ends. The CDR3 contains 13 residues. The CDR3, as DNA: TGTGCCAGCAGCTCGACAACCACCACTGAAGCTTTCTTT. This gives the protein CASSSTTTTEAFF. Filled out from reference TRBV11-3 and TRBJ1-1, the complete variable domain reads EAGVVQSPRYKIIEKKQPVAFWCNPISGHNTLYWYLQNLGQGPELLIRYENEEAVDDSQLPKDRFSAERLKGVDSTLKIQPAELGDSAVYLCASSSTTTTEAFFGQGTRLTVV.

V usage is TRBV7-9 and J usage is TRBJ1-1; 10 positions agree with TRBD1. With V trimmed by 5 bases and J by 3 bases, 6 bases remained unmatched. There are 15 residues in the CDR3. The germline V gene has CDR1 SEHNR and CDR2 FQNEAQ (reference sequence). The CDR3 sequence: CASSPTGTGDTEAFF. CDR3 in DNA: TGTGCCAGCAGCCCAACCGGGACAGGGGACACTGAAGCTTTCTTT.

The chain uses TRBV5-1 and TRBJ2-7; TRBD1 aligns across 7 bases. Germline trimming cut 3 bases from V and 3 bases from J; bases unmatched to any gene: 9. From germline, CDR1 is SGHRS and CDR2 YFSETQ. The CDR3 sequence is 15 residues long. DNA for the CDR3: TGCGCCAGCAGCTCCCCCGGGACAGAAGGCTACGAGCAGTACTTC. It encodes CASSSPGTEGYEQYF.

The chain carries TRBV25-1 and TRBJ1-2; 7 bases line up with TRBD1. Germline CDR1 and CDR2: MGHDK and SYGVNS. Trimming took 10 bases from V and 4 from J; bases not matched to a gene: 9. The CDR3 sequence is 13 residues long. Here the CDR3 DNA reads TGTGCCACCCAGAGGGGGACAGCCTATGGCTACACCTTC. Its translation is CATQRGTAYGYTF.

J is TRBJ2-7 and V is TRBV29-1; 9 bases match TRBD1. The CDR3 has 12 residues. The V segment lost 6 bases and the J segment 7 bases; nucleotides outside the gene matches: 7. Germline loops: CDR1 SQVTM, CDR2 ANQGSEA. CDR3 protein: CSVVGQGWEQYF. CDR3 DNA sequence: TGCAGCGTCGTTGGACAGGGGTGGGAGCAGTACTTC.

V and J are TRBV5-6 and TRBJ1-6; the match to TRBD1 covers 9 bases. The germline CDR1 and CDR2 sequences are SGHDT and YYEEEE. Losses at the gene ends were 5 bases for V and 6 bases for J; bases not matched to a gene: 3. This CDR3 has 14 amino acids. CDR3 nucleotide sequence: TGTGCCAGCAGTTCGACAGGGGGTAATTCACCCCTCCACTTT. Translation gives CASSSTGGNSPLHF.

The chain employs TRBV28 and TRBJ1-2; D unresolved. Germline lookup yields CDR1 MDHEN and CDR2 SYDVKM. This CDR3 comprises 12 residues. V was shortened by 2 bases and J by 5 bases, with 6 bases between the two germline ends. CDR3 in DNA: TGTGCCAGCAGTTTAGCTAGGTATGGCTACACCTTC. It yields the protein CASSLARYGYTF.

The gene calls are TRBV9 and TRBJ1-3; no clear D. This CDR3 is 15 amino acids long. V was trimmed by 0 bases and J by 3 bases, leaving 10 bases between them. Looked up from germline, CDR1 is SGDLS and CDR2 is YYNGEE. The CDR3 loop reads CASSVVGEGGNTIYF. The CDR3 DNA reads TGTGCCAGCAGCGTAGTCGGGGAGGGTGGAAACACCATATATTTT. The whole variable domain, remainder taken from reference TRBV9 and TRBJ1-3, is DSGVTQTPKHLITATGQRVTLRCSPRSGDLSVYWYQQSLDQGLQFLIQYYNGEERAKGNILERFSAQQFPDLHSELNLSSLELGDSALYFCASSVVGEGGNTIYFGEGSWLTVV.

This chain uses TRBV15 with TRBJ1-5; D is unresolved. The CDR3 totals 13 residues. Germline loops: CDR1 LNHNV, CDR2 YYDKDF (reference sequence). The V gene lost 10 bases and the J gene lost 0 bases, with 10 bases spanning the gap. The CDR3 nucleotides are TGTGCCAGTGGCCAGGATAGCAATCAGCCCCAGCATTTT. Translated: CASGQDSNQPQHF.

V is TRBV28 and J is TRBJ1-6, with a tentative D call TRBD1 (6 bases). V shed 5 bases and J shed 4 bases, with 9 bases lying between them. Germline loops: CDR1 MDHEN, CDR2 SYDVKM. This CDR3 region has 14 residues. Here the CDR3 DNA reads TGTGCCAGCAGTCCGGGACAATATAATTCACCCCTCCACTTT. This encodes CASSPGQYNSPLHF.

The V gene is TRBV29-1, the J gene TRBJ2-3, with TRBD2 matching 7 bases. The length of the CDR3 is 14 residues. V shed 7 bases and J 4 bases; nucleotides not matched to a gene: 11. Per germline, CDR1 SQVTM and CDR2 ANQGSEA. The CDR3 nucleotides read TGCAGCGGAAAAGCGGGGCGCGGGGCAGATACGCAGTATTTT. As protein: CSGKAGRGADTQYF.

V usage is TRBV9 and J usage is TRBJ1-4; tentative D call: TRBD1 (5 bases). Germline V gene lookup returns CDR1 SGDLS and CDR2 YYNGEE. The germline V and J ends were trimmed by 4 bases and 8 bases, with 12 bases remaining between them. This CDR3 spans 13 amino acids. Written as DNA, the CDR3 is TGTGCCAGCAGCCCCCGGGCAGGGGAAAAACTGTTTTTT. Its protein product is CASSPRAGEKLFF.